This entry lists 22 T cell receptor beta chains sequenced from one sample in a study of cytomegalovirus exposure and HLA in healthy donors. The PCR ran on 60 Vbeta and 13 Jbeta primers. Repertoires were generated with immunoSEQ multiplex PCR, while TCRdb's copy carries only in-frame clones and drops some. In the table there are around 160,000 clones, around two thirds of which are singletons. The sequencing sample was made of PBMCs. These receptors were taken from a woman aged 18-30 years in good health and CMV-seronegative.

The rearrangement joins TRBV7-2 to TRBJ2-7, with 8 bases matching TRBD2. The CDR3 length is 15 residues. Germline lookup yields CDR1 SGHTA and CDR2 FQGNSA. Trimming cost V 1 base and J 2 bases; bases outside gene matches: 4. CDR3 sequence: CASSLEGGGPYEQYF. The CDR3 DNA reads as TGTGCCAGCAGCTTAGAGGGCGGGGGGCCCTACGAGCAGTACTTC.

This chain connects TRBV2 to TRBJ2-3; the match to TRBD2 covers 12 bases. Trimming cost V 11 bases and J 3 bases; bases outside gene matches: 3. The CDR3 consists of 13 residues. From germline, CDR1 is SNHLY and CDR2 FYNNEI. The chain's CDR3 is CAGGTSGTDTQYF. CDR3 nucleotide sequence: TGTGCCGGGGGGACTAGCGGGACAGATACGCAGTATTTT.

This chain links TRBV5-1 with TRBJ2-7, with D possibly being TRBD2 (6 bases). Per the germline V gene, CDR1 is SGHRS and CDR2 is YFSETQ. The germline V and J ends were trimmed by 4 bases and 4 bases, with 15 bases remaining between them. The CDR3 runs to 14 residues. The CDR3 loop reads CASSLGGIGYEQYF. In DNA form, the CDR3 reads TGCGCCAGCAGCCTCGGAGGGATTGGGTACGAGCAGTACTTC.

The rearrangement links TRBV28 to TRBJ1-2; no clear D gene. Germline CDR1 is MDHEN and CDR2 is SYDVKM. This CDR3 is built from 12 residues. Deletions cut 2 bases from V and 14 bases from J, with 15 bases between. Here the CDR3 reads CASSLGSGWRTF. The CDR3, as DNA: TGTGCCAGCAGTTTAGGTTCGGGATGGAGAACCTTC.

The chain recombines TRBV30 with TRBJ1-4; no clear D. Trimming stripped 4 bases from V and 3 bases from J, with 12 bases between. The CDR3 contains 14 residues. CDR1 is GTSNPN, CDR2 SVGIG, per germline (reference sequence). CDR3 in DNA: TGTGCCTGGAACAGATTGCCGTCTAATGAAAAACTGTTTTTT. Translation gives CAWNRLPSNEKLFF. Supplemented by reference TRBV30 and TRBJ1-4, the full variable domain reads SQTIHQWPATLVQPVGSPLSLECTVEGTSNPNLYWYRQAAGRGLQLLFYSVGIGQISSEVPQNLSASRPQDRQFILSSKKLLLSDSGFYLCAWNRLPSNEKLFFGSGTQLSVL.

A remark on this clone: Germline is not matched at one junction end, which may reflect a read error. The chain couples TRBV7-3 to TRBJ2-5, with 11 bases fitting TRBD2. Germline CDR1 SGHTA, CDR2 FQGTGA. CDR3 length: 14 residues. CDR3 bases: TGTGCCAGCAGCAGTAGCGGGGGGGTAGAGGCCCAGTACTTC. Its translation: CASSSSGGVEAQYF.

V and J are TRBV4-3 and TRBJ1-4, with D tentatively TRBD1 (5 bases). This CDR3 has 20 amino acids. The germline gives CDR1 LGHNA, CDR2 YSLEER. V was shortened by 4 bases and J by 2 bases, with 26 bases between the two germline ends. The CDR3 sequence: CASSLRGVQAGIQTNEKLFF. CDR3 bases: TGCGCCAGCAGCCTCCGAGGAGTACAGGCGGGGATACAGACTAATGAAAAACTGTTTTTT.

The CDR3 DNA sequence: TGTGCCAGCAGTCTTACTAGGACTCCCTACGAGCAGTACTTC. Amino acid sequence: CASSLTRTPYEQYF. V is TRBV28 and J is TRBJ2-7; weak D call: TRBD2 (5 bases). The CDR3 is made up of 14 amino acids. CDR1 is MDHEN and CDR2 is SYDVKM in the germline V gene. V dropped 5 bases and J dropped 2 bases, with 13 bases sitting between them.

This clone was seen a handful of times. This chain links TRBV7-2 with TRBJ2-3, with TRBD2 as a possible D gene (6 bases). Germline V CDR1 and CDR2: SGHTA, FQGNSA. V lost 7 bases, J lost 1 base, and 12 bases lay in between. The CDR3 covers 14 residues. The CDR3 region is CASIPGVGTDTQYF. The CDR3 DNA is TGTGCCAGCATCCCGGGAGTAGGCACAGATACGCAGTATTTT. Supplemented by reference TRBV7-2 and TRBJ2-3, the full variable domain reads GAGVSQSPSNKVTEKGKDVELRCDPISGHTALYWYRQSLGQGLEFLIYFQGNSAPDKSGLPSDRFSAERTGGSVSTLTIQRTQQEDSAVYLCASIPGVGTDTQYFGPGTRLTVL.

This rearrangement joins TRBV15 to TRBJ1-1, with 12 bases identical to TRBD1. With V trimmed by 5 bases and J by 5 bases, 6 bases remained unmatched. Germline CDR1 reads LNHNV; CDR2 reads YYDKDF (reference sequence). This CDR3 is 15 amino acids long. The CDR3 DNA sequence: TGTGCCACCAGCGGGGACAGGGGGCGAGGGACTGAAGCTTTCTTT. This codes for CATSGDRGRGTEAFF.

This chain links TRBV18 with TRBJ2-4, with TRBD1 matching 7 bases. With V trimmed by 6 bases and J by 5 bases, 10 bases remained unmatched. The CDR3 runs to 15 residues. CDR1 is KGHSH, CDR2 LQKENI, per germline. The DNA for the CDR3 is TGTGCCAGCTCCGTCTACACAGGGGAGCAAAACATTCAGTACTTC. Amino acids: CASSVYTGEQNIQYF.

J is TRBJ1-2 and V is TRBV4-3; D may be TRBD1 (6 bases). The V end lost 0 bases, the J end lost 7 bases, and 15 bases lay between the germline ends. Germline V gene data show CDR1 as LGHNA and CDR2 as YSLEER. The CDR3 runs 15 residues. Here the CDR3 DNA reads TGCGCCAGCAGCCAAGAGGTCGAAGGGGGTGCTGGCTACACCTTC. This encodes CASSQEVEGGAGYTF.

This sequence joins TRBV10-3 and TRBJ2-7; 11 bases align to TRBD2. Per germline, CDR1 ENHRY and CDR2 SYGVKD. Trimming removed 1 base from V and 6 bases from J; junction bases left unmatched: 8. The CDR3 has 16 amino acids. The CDR3 reads CAISEYSGGALSEQYF. CDR3 bases: TGTGCCATCAGTGAGTATAGCGGGGGGGCCTTAAGCGAGCAGTACTTC.

The CDR3 sequence is CASSTLGRDGANVLTF. The CDR3 DNA follows: TGTGCCAGCAGCACCCTCGGGAGGGACGGGGCCAACGTCCTGACTTTC. The V call is TRBV5-6, the J call TRBJ2-6; 8 positions match TRBD2. Per the germline V gene, CDR1 is SGHDT and CDR2 is YYEEEE. Trimming at V came to 4 bases and at J to 4 bases, leaving 7 bases not matched to a gene. The CDR3 spans 16 residues.

This clone was seen only once. The chain employs TRBV5-6 and TRBJ2-4, with 10 nucleotides matching TRBD1. The junction had 9 bases not matched to a gene; V was cut back by 4 bases and J by 8 bases. Per germline, CDR1 SGHDT and CDR2 YYEEEE. The CDR3 loop spans 15 amino acids. The CDR3 loop is CASSGGGQGRHIQYF. The CDR3 DNA is TGTGCCAGCAGCGGGGGGGGACAGGGGCGGCACATTCAGTACTTC. Full variable domain (outside the CDR3, taken from reference TRBV5-6 and TRBJ2-4): DAGVTQSPTHLIKTRGQQVTLRCSPKSGHDTVSWYQQALGQGPQFIFQYYEEEERQRGNFPDRFSGHQFPNYSSELNVNALLLGDSALYLCASSGGGQGRHIQYFGAGTRLSVL.

The genes are TRBV2 and TRBJ2-1; tentative D call: TRBD2 (5 bases). The germline CDR1 and CDR2 sequences are SNHLY and FYNNEI. The V and J ends lost 5 bases and 9 bases respectively, with 17 bases between them. This CDR3 is 14 amino acids long. CDR3 loop: CASSSERGAGEQFF. The CDR3 nucleotides read TGTGCCAGCAGTTCCGAGAGAGGTGCGGGTGAGCAGTTCTTC.

The table lists this clone with a count of one. The chain combines TRBV4-1 with TRBJ1-2; 7 bases agree with TRBD1. Per germline, CDR1 MGHRA and CDR2 YSYEKL. This CDR3 spans 14 amino acids. V gave up 6 bases and J gave up 7 bases; unmatched junction bases: 11. For the CDR3, the DNA is TGCGCCAGCAGTCCCTTTGACAGGGTTGGTGGCTACACCTTC. It codes for CASSPFDRVGGYTF.

V usage is TRBV9 and J usage is TRBJ2-1; a possible D gene is TRBD1 (6 bases). CDR3 length: 18 residues. V lost 3 bases and J 4 bases, leaving 23 bases between the germline ends. The germline gives CDR1 SGDLS, CDR2 YYNGEE. This CDR3 is CASSALHLDSQKYNEQFF. Written as DNA, the CDR3 is TGTGCCAGCAGCGCCCTCCACCTGGACAGCCAGAAATACAATGAGCAGTTCTTC.

The chain uses TRBV27 and TRBJ1-6, with no clear D. Trimming stripped 3 bases from V and 9 bases from J, with 12 bases between. This CDR3 spans 14 amino acids. Germline values: CDR1 MNHEY, CDR2 SMNVEV (reference sequence). The CDR3 protein is CASSLQFFSSPLHF. CDR3 bases: TGTGCCAGCAGTTTGCAGTTTTTCAGTTCACCCCTCCACTTT.

The chain links TRBV9 to TRBJ2-7, with TRBD2 as a possible D gene (5 bases). From germline, CDR1 is SGDLS and CDR2 YYNGEE. Trimming took off 0 bases at V and 4 bases at J, with 17 bases between the two ends. The CDR3 contains 16 residues. In DNA, the CDR3 is TGTGCCAGCAGCGTAGGTAGCGCAGGCGCGGAGTACGAGCAGTACTTC. This codes for CASSVGSAGAEYEQYF.

This sequence joins TRBV7-2 and TRBJ1-2; TRBD1 matches 9 bases. The V and J ends lost 7 bases and 5 bases, in that order; junction bases with no gene match: 11. Per germline, CDR1 SGHTA and CDR2 FQGNSA. The CDR3 consists of 15 residues. The CDR3 here is CASTRRDRGAYGYTF. CDR3 in DNA: TGTGCCAGCACCCGCCGAGACAGGGGGGCTTATGGCTACACCTTC.

The J gene is TRBJ1-5, the V gene TRBV19, with 7 bases aligning to TRBD1. The CDR3 length is 15 residues. Germline V lookup: CDR1 LNHDA, CDR2 SQIVND (reference sequence). The trim removed 2 bases at V and 6 bases at J, leaving 7 bases unmatched. CDR3 nucleotides: TGTGCCAGTAGTATACCCCAGACAGGGAGTCAGCCCCAGCATTTT. It is translated as CASSIPQTGSQPQHF.